The clone carrying this T cell receptor beta chain showed up just a few times. What it recognizes is unknown. The data originate from a study of identical twins. Broader study findings: There is a chance that invariant MAIT and iNKT cells partially muddied zero-insertion analyses. Out-of-frame TCR alpha sharing in monozygotic twins exceeded recombination model predictions. Without tracking the same donors, conclusions rested on cross-sectional statistical analysis.

Germline V gene data show CDR1 as MGHRA and CDR2 as YSYEKL. This CDR3 region has 16 residues. Trimming stripped 2 bases from V and 6 bases from J, with 17 bases between. After template switching added a universal primer site, the resulting cDNA carried unique molecular identifiers. TCRdb re-called the 5' RACE reads through MiXCR, storing one row per CDR3 protein. Among roughly 1.6 million distinct CDR3 sequences listed, less than 35% were seen once. The specimen sequenced was cord blood. This sequence joins TRBV4-1 and TRBJ2-1; maybe TRBD2 (6 bases). This clonotype originated in a newborn girl in good health. Written as DNA, the CDR3 is TGCGCCAGCAGCCAAAGGTATCACACGGAGGGCAATGAGCAGTTCTTC. Its protein product is CASSQRYHTEGNEQFF.